At least ten counts were recorded for the clone carrying this T cell receptor (beta chain). Its target is not known. Losses at the gene ends were 5 bases for V and 4 bases for J; bases not matched to a gene: 3. The CDR3 is 14 amino acids. The data are from a study of CD8 T cells in ankylosing spondylitis. Using quantitative 5'-RACE with molecular barcodes, the authors made TCR beta libraries. Each CDR3 protein is one row after TCRdb ran MiXCR on the 5' RACE reads. Among more than 150,000 distinct CDR3 sequences listed, over 15% were seen once. Findings and caveats of the study: Peripheral blood samples showed relatively rare disease-linked clones, and these clones were CD8+.

Source material: blood, either unsorted or a sorted T cell fraction (not recorded which). The receptor was isolated from a male donor aged 5-30 years with ankylosing spondylitis or in good health (not recorded which). J is TRBJ2-5 and V is TRBV12-3 or TRBV12-4; 11 bases align to TRBD2. The CDR3 nucleotides read TGTGCCAGCAGTGCCGGACTAGCGGGAGAGACCCAGTACTTC. Amino acid sequence: CASSAGLAGETQYF.